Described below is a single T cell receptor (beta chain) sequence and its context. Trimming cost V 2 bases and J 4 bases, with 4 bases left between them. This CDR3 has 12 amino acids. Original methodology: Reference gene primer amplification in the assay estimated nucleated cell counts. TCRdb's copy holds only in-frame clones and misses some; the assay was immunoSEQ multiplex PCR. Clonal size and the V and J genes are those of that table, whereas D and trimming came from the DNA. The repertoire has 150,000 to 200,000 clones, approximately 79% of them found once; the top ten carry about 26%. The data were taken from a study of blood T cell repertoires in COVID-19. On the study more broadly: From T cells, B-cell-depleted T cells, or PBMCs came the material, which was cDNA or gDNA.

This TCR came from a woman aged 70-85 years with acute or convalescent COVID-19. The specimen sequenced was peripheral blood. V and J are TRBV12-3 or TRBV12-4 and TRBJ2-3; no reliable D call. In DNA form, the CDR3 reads TGTGCCAGCAGTTTATTCTCAGATACGCAGTATTTT. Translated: CASSLFSDTQYF.